This T cell receptor beta chain was sequenced in a study of T cells in localized non-small cell lung cancer. General study findings and limits: When the top 100 tumor clones were examined, a median about 60 of them also appeared in the adjacent lung, which was paired and uninvolved. Overall survival was longer when the density of T cells in the blood was higher.

Germline lookup yields CDR1 MGHDK and CDR2 SYGVNS. The V and J ends lost 11 bases and 5 bases respectively, with 21 bases between them. The CDR3 length is 15 residues. Produced via immunoSEQ multiplex PCR; TCRdb's table is partial and in-frame only. The repertoire consists of about 41,000 clones, with approximately 91% occurring once and the leading ten covering more than 2%. Points on this clone: Its specificity is not known.

The input for sequencing was peripheral blood, taken before any cancer treatment. The V gene is TRBV25-1, the J gene TRBJ1-4; D perhaps matches TRBD1 (6 bases). The source of this sequence is a female donor over 55 with stage I squamous cell lung carcinoma. CDR3 DNA: TGTGCCCCGACTATACCAATGGGGGGCAATGAAAAACTGTTTTTT. Amino acids: CAPTIPMGGNEKLFF.